The clone carrying this T cell receptor (beta chain) was counted many times. Its antigen is currently unknown. These data are taken from a study of read filtering for tumor transcriptome and immune sequencing. General study results and limits: RNA-seq captured clonotypes less deeply and reliably than IR-seq.

The library was built from about 400 ng RNA with molecular barcoded adaptors for alpha/delta and beta/gamma chains. Using its own MiXCR run on the reads, TCRdb lists one record per CDR3 protein. The table lists roughly 130,000 distinct CDR3 sequences, 13% of them singletons. The CDR3 totals 15 residues. Germline lookup yields CDR1 LGHNA and CDR2 YNFKEQ. The V segment lost 0 bases and the J segment 13 bases; nucleotides outside the gene matches: 9. Sampling of bone marrow took place during active disease in every patient. The origin of this receptor is a donor aged 40 or over with multiple myeloma. V and J are TRBV4-2 and TRBJ2-1; the match to TRBD2 covers 10 bases. Sequenced sample: a population of CD138-negative cells sorted from bone marrow. The CDR3, as DNA: TGTGCCAGCAGCCAAGAAGGAGCGGGGGGGCACTTTCAGTTCTTC. It specifies CASSQEGAGGHFQFF.